This TCR beta chain appears in the sequencing data of a study of blood T cell repertoires in COVID-19 (dated by TCRdb to about 2020). Broadly, across the study: Samples covering the acute and convalescent phases of COVID-19 were provided by collaborators in the United States, Italy and Spain. The prospective study material was composed of cDNA or gDNA derived from T cells, B-cell-depleted T cells, or PBMCs. Deeply sampled blood TCRbeta repertoires from subjects exposed to, actively infected with, or recovered from COVID-19 were included in the dataset. A freely available public database, intended as a resource for researchers studying the immune response to SARS-CoV-2, is where the repertoires were released. Samples were obtained from the ongoing ImmuneRACE study (first 160 participants) and from 950 to 1,500 subjects provided by 6 global collaborators. The sample metadata nearly always contained a de-identified subject ID, COVID-19 status, age in years and sex. Where available, HLA class I and class II types were taken from metadata supplied by the sample provider and were not determined by assay-based typing. Overall study outcomes, separate from this receptor: The quantity of clinical and demographic metadata differed by source and by participant and was supplied without curation.

Only one count was recorded for this clone. Its specific antigen is unknown. Nothing much larger sits one base from this clone, and base qualities are not available. TCRbeta CDR3 regions were amplified from genomic DNA using the immunoSEQ Assay, a bias-controlled multiplex PCR. The paper's data handling went like this. Within the assay, amplification of reference gene primers was used to estimate how many nucleated cells each sample contained. To quantify the absolute abundance of each unique TCRbeta CDR3 rearrangement, sequence reads were collapsed and filtered. For each sample, productive Simpson clonality was calculated as the square root of Simpson's diversity index over productive rearrangements. Imported from immuneACCESS, the table was reduced by TCRdb to in-frame sequences with V and J called. These copies leave out some clones; in studies compared against another copy, an unresolved V gene accounts for under half, and the cause of the remainder is not known. The DNA was the basis for D and trimming; V, J and clone size are from that table. The sample data list more than 100,000 clones, and 85% of these were observed just once. Of the sample, approximately 10% falls within the top ten clones.

Whole blood was collected in K2EDTA tubes by collaborating institutions according to the institutions' own protocols. For TCRbeta analysis, collaborator samples were shipped as frozen whole blood, as isolated PBMCs, or as DNA extracted from either sample type. Sequenced input: peripheral blood. The origin of this receptor is a man older than 75 with acute or convalescent COVID-19.

Read as DNA, the sequence is TGCGCCAGCAGCCCGGGGCAGGGGCTGGATGGCTACACCTTC. This gives the protein CASSPGQGLDGYTF. The rearrangement joined TRBV5-1 to TRBJ1-2; TRBD1 is a possible D gene, resting on 6 matching bases. There are 14 amino acids in the CDR3, from cysteine to phenylalanine inclusive. Of the read, only the CDR3 DNA is kept; its 42 bases are in frame from base 1. CDR1 is given as SGHRS and CDR2 as YFSETQ, both from the germline V gene. The junction carries 16 bases between V and J, which are trimmed by 4 bases and 6 bases respectively.